The next 24 T cell receptor beta chains were all read from a single sample in a study of tumor-infiltrating lymphocytes in primary liver carcinoma. For each extraction, RNA and DNA were obtained together from about 19-30 mg of unsorted bulk tissue. With 500 to 650 ng total RNA as template and a constant-region primer, TCR beta cDNA was made. Three nested multiplex PCR rounds, a slightly modified ARM-PCR method, built the TCR beta libraries. Primers for the first two PCR rounds were TRBV1-TRBV30 forward primers and a C-beta reverse primer (roughly 9 cycles per round). Each CDR3 protein gets one entry after TCRdb re-called the multiplex PCR reads with MiXCR. The table shows tens of thousands of distinct CDR3 sequences, with around 80% occurring only once. Specimen: liver tumor tissue from sampling region 5. Subset here: tumor region T5, tumor centre. These receptor sequences come from a man in his forties with primary liver carcinoma and hepatitis B virus infection.

V and J are TRBV11-2 and TRBJ2-3; D is unresolved. Trimming removed 5 bases at V and 0 bases at J, with 0 bases between. Germline V gene sequence: CDR1 SGHAT, CDR2 FQNNGV. The CDR3 contains 11 residues. This CDR3 is CASSSTDTQYF. In DNA form, the CDR3 reads TGTGCCAGCAGCAGCACAGATACGCAGTATTTT.

This clonotype was observed many times. The chain employs TRBV28 and TRBJ1-5, with 7 bases identical to TRBD1. Trimming at V came to 5 bases and at J to 2 bases, leaving 6 bases not matched to a gene. Germline values: CDR1 MDHEN, CDR2 SYDVKM. The length of the CDR3 is 15 residues. The CDR3 DNA reads TGTGCCAGCAGTCCCCGACAGGGACGCAATCAGCCCCAGCATTTT. Translating it yields CASSPRQGRNQPQHF.

To note about this clonotype: At one end, the junction sequence differs from germline, possibly due to a read error. The chain combines TRBV12-3 or TRBV12-4 with TRBJ1-5, with D uncertain. The CDR3 runs to 15 residues. CDR3 DNA: TGCGCCAGCAGTCTTGGGCAAGGAAGCAGTCAGCCCCAGCATTTT. This encodes CASSLGQGSSQPQHF.

In regard to this clonotype: This may arise from a read error, as a much more abundant clone is one base away. The chain is built from TRBV28 and TRBJ2-5; 10 nucleotides match TRBD1. The germline V gene has CDR1 MDHEN and CDR2 SYDVKM. The CDR3 has 15 residues. The ends lost 5 bases at V and 4 bases at J; junction bases unmatched: 7. CDR3 sequence (DNA): TGTGCCAGCAGTCCCGGACAGGGGGGGAGAGAGACCCAGTACTTC. Residues: CASSPGQGGRETQYF.

In the case of this clonotype: The junction does not match germline at one end; this may be a read error. CDR3 amino acids: CASEEGQGGGALF. CDR3 sequence (DNA): TGTGCTAGCGAAGAAGGACAGGGCGGAGGAGCTCTCTTT. This chain links TRBV6-2 or TRBV6-3 with TRBJ1-1; TRBD1 matches 8 bases. The germline V gene has CDR1 MNHEY and CDR2 SVGEGT. The CDR3 sequence is 13 residues long.

For this clonotype: The junction departs from the called germline gene at one end, perhaps through a read error. The chain links TRBV4-1 to TRBJ2-7, with 8 bases matching TRBD2. The CDR3 runs 17 residues. CDR1 is MGHRA, CDR2 YSYEKL, per germline. The CDR3 DNA reads TGCGCTAGCAGCCAAGAGGGGGGGTCTGCGGGAGGTTACGAGCAGTACTTC. It specifies CASSQEGGSAGGYEQYF.

Note on this clonotype: A much larger clone lies a single base off, so this may be a read error. The chain is built from TRBV6-1 and TRBJ1-1; D is uncertain. In germline, CDR1 is MNHNS, CDR2 SASEGT. This CDR3 comprises 15 residues. As DNA, the CDR3 is TGTGCCAGCAGTGAATTTAGGTTTTACGGTTCTGAAGCTCTCTTT. This translates into CASSEFRFYGSEALF.

This clonotype has a handful of counts. V gene TRBV18 combines with J gene TRBJ1-5; no clear D. V dropped 2 bases and J dropped 0 bases, with 5 bases sitting between them. The CDR3 loop spans 14 amino acids. CDR1 and CDR2 from the germline V gene are KGHSH and LQKENI. The CDR3 sequence: CASSPVNSNQPQHF. In DNA, the CDR3 is TGTGCCAGCTCACCAGTAAATAGCAATCAGCCCCAGCATTTT.

The chain couples TRBV5-1 to TRBJ2-7; no clear D gene. CDR1 is SGHRS, CDR2 YFSETQ, per germline. Trimming removed 5 bases from V and 7 bases from J, with 16 bases in between. The CDR3 is 13 amino acids. The CDR3 is CASSPPGSEEQYF. In DNA, the CDR3 is TGCGCCAGCAGTCCCCCCGGATCGGAGGAGCAGTACTTC. Filled out from reference TRBV5-1 and TRBJ2-7, the complete variable domain reads KAGVTQTPRYLIKTRGQQVTLSCSPISGHRSVSWYQQTPGQGLQFLFEYFSETQRNKGNFPGRFSGRQFSNSRSEMNVSTLELGDSALYLCASSPPGSEEQYFGPGTRLTVT.

This clonotype was detected only a few times. The chain combines TRBV11-1 with TRBJ2-3; D could derive from TRBD1 or TRBD2 (5 bases each). Looked up from germline, CDR1 is SGHAT and CDR2 is FQDESV (reference sequence). V dropped 3 bases and J dropped 0 bases, with 13 bases sitting between them. This CDR3 region has 16 residues. In DNA form, the CDR3 reads TGTGCCAGCAGCTTCCGGTTCGGGACCAGCACAGATACGCAGTATTTT. It yields the protein CASSFRFGTSTDTQYF.

Worth noting for this clonotype: The conserved closing phenylalanine or tryptophan is absent in this CDR3, likely reflecting a read error. The J gene is TRBJ2-5, the V gene TRBV29-1; D not certain. Germline CDR1 is SQVTM and CDR2 is ANQGSEA. The CDR3 length is 13 residues. CDR3 sequence reads: CSVEDLNQETQYY. DNA of the CDR3: TGCAGCGTTGAAGATCTGAACCAGGAGACCCAGTACTAC.

Comment on this clonotype: One end of the junction varies from germline; a read error may be responsible. CDR3 bases: TGTGCCAGCAGCTCCCTCGGAGAAGGGAGCAATGAGCAATTCTTC. As protein: CASSSLGEGSNEQFF. The chain combines TRBV11-1 with TRBJ2-1; tentative D call: TRBD2 (5 bases). Germline V lookup: CDR1 SGHAT, CDR2 FQDESV (reference sequence). The CDR3 is 15 residues long.

This clonotype appeared once. This CDR3 is missing its conserved last phenylalanine or tryptophan, likely due to a read error. The chain uses TRBV6-1 and TRBJ2-5, with D uncertain. The germline V and J ends were trimmed by 6 bases and 3 bases, with 11 bases remaining between them. The CDR3 totals 13 residues. Germline V gene data show CDR1 as MNHNS and CDR2 as SASEGT. For the CDR3, the DNA is TGTGCCAGCAGAGACAAGGTGGAAGAGACCCAGTACGTC. Protein: CASRDKVEETQYV.

At least ten counts were recorded for this clonotype. The rearrangement joins TRBV30 to TRBJ2-7; D is unclear. This CDR3 is 13 amino acids long. Trimming shortened V by 3 bases and J by 0 bases, and 9 bases separated the two germline ends. From germline, CDR1 is GTSNPN and CDR2 SVGIG (reference sequence). CDR3 DNA: TGTGCCTGGAGGATGACTGGCTCCTACGAGCAGTACTTC. Translation gives CAWRMTGSYEQYF.

This clonotype qualifies as large. This rearrangement joins TRBV11-2 to TRBJ2-7; possibly TRBD2 for D (5 bases). The V gene lost 0 bases and the J gene lost 6 bases, with 15 bases spanning the gap. The CDR3 loop spans 15 amino acids. Germline CDR1 SGHAT, CDR2 FQNNGV. The DNA for the CDR3 is TGTGCCAGCAGCTTAGAGTCCGGGATCTCTGGCGAGCAGTACTTC. This sequence encodes CASSLESGISGEQYF.

Remarks on this clonotype: At one of its ends the junction is not consistent with the germline gene, which may arise from a read error. The J gene is TRBJ2-1, the V gene TRBV10-3; TRBD2 agrees at 7 bases. Germline CDR1 is ENHRY and CDR2 is SYGVKD. CDR3 length: 13 amino acids. The CDR3 sequence: CAFSERDDGVQFF. The CDR3 nucleotides read TGTGCCTTCAGTGAGCGGGACGACGGGGTGCAGTTCTTC.

Comments on this clonotype: The junction does not match germline at one end; this may be a read error. J is TRBJ2-3 and V is TRBV4-2; 10 bases align to TRBD2. From germline, CDR1 is LGHNA and CDR2 YNFKEQ. The length of the CDR3 is 18 residues. The CDR3 protein is CAGSQVALLAGAMDTQYF. The CDR3 coding sequence is TGTGCCGGCAGCCAAGTGGCGCTTCTAGCGGGAGCGATGGATACGCAGTATTTT.

For this clonotype: Compared with germline, one end of the junction differs, possibly owing to a read error. This chain connects TRBV6-6 to TRBJ2-7; 11 bases match TRBD2. The CDR3 sequence is 18 residues long. Germline V gene sequence: CDR1 MNHNY, CDR2 SVGAGI (reference sequence). CDR3 DNA: TGTGCCAGTAGTCACGACCCGCTAGCGGGAGGATTCTCCTACGAGCGGTACTTC. Its protein is CASSHDPLAGGFSYERYF.

Concerning this clonotype: Without the conserved terminal phenylalanine or tryptophan, this CDR3 likely stems from a read error. The V gene is TRBV6-1, the J gene TRBJ2-3, with D possibly called TRBD1 or TRBD2 (5 bases each). The CDR3 runs 15 residues. Per the germline V gene, CDR1 is MNHNS and CDR2 is SASEGT. The DNA of the CDR3 is TGTGTCAGCAGTGATGAGACAGCGGTGGCAGATACACAGTATCTT. Residues: CVSSDETAVADTQYL.

This clonotype was found many times. The CDR3 is CASSQGMRGPGEQYF. The CDR3 DNA sequence: TGCGCCAGCAGCCAAGGGATGAGGGGGCCGGGCGAGCAGTACTTC. The chain links TRBV4-1 to TRBJ2-7; 7 bases fit TRBD1. The V gene end was trimmed by 1 base and the J gene end by 6 bases; junction bases not matched to a gene: 9. The length of the CDR3 is 15 residues. CDR1 is MGHRA and CDR2 is YSYEKL in the germline V gene.

The chain carries TRBV11-2 and TRBJ1-2, with D possibly matching TRBD1 (5 bases). CDR1 SGHAT and CDR2 FQNNGV come from the germline V gene. This CDR3 is built from 15 residues. Trimming removed 7 bases at V and 7 bases at J, with 22 bases between. The CDR3 loop reads CASNLAPGRLAGYTF. The CDR3 DNA is TGTGCCAGCAACTTGGCTCCAGGGCGATTGGCTGGCTACACCTTC.

A note on this clonotype: The junction shows a germline mismatch at one end, possibly a read error. This chain links TRBV29-1 with TRBJ2-2, with 7 positions matching TRBD1. The CDR3 is made up of 10 amino acids. Looked up from germline, CDR1 is SQVTM and CDR2 is ANQGSEA. The CDR3 DNA reads as TGCAGCATGGGGCAGGGGGAACTGTTATTT. Translating it yields CSMGQGELLF.

In this sample, this clonotype turned up a few times. The rearrangement joins TRBV2 to TRBJ1-1; D might be TRBD1 (6 bases). V lost 6 bases and J lost 7, with 9 bases in between. Germline V gene lookup returns CDR1 SNHLY and CDR2 FYNNEI. The CDR3 is made up of 11 amino acids. This CDR3 is CASSPTGEAFF. The CDR3 nucleotides read TGTGCCAGCAGCCCGACAGGTGAAGCTTTCTTT.

This clonotype is categorized as medium-sized. The chain is built from TRBV6-5 and TRBJ1-6, with unresolved D. Germline CDR1 and CDR2: MNHEY and SVGAGI. The V end lost 8 bases, the J end lost 1 base, and 12 bases lay between the germline ends. The CDR3 totals 15 residues. In DNA, the CDR3 is TGTGCCAGCCGAGGCCCGGGGTCCTATAATTCACCCCTCCACTTT. Amino acids: CASRGPGSYNSPLHF.